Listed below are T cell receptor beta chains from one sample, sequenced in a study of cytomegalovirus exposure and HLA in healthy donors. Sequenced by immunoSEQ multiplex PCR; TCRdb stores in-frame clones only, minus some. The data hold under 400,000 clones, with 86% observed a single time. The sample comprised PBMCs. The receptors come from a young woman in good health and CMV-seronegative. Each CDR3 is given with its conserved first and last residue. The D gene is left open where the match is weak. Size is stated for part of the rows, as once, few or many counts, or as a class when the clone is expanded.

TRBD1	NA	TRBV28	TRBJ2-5	TGTGCCAGCAGTCCTCCGACAGGGCAGGAGACCCAGTACTTC	CASSPPTGQETQYF
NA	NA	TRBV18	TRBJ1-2	TGTGCCAGCTCACAAACGGGGTCAGGCTATGGCTACACCTTC	CASSQTGSGYGYTF
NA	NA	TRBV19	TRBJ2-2	TGTGCCAGTAGTATCGGGCAGGGCCCCGGGGAGCTGTTTTTT	CASSIGQGPGELFF
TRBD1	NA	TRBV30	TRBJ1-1	TGTGCCTGGAATAAGGACAGGGCCTGGGATGAAGCTTTCTTT	CAWNKDRAWDEAFF
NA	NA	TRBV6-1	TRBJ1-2	TGTGCCAGCACCGCGACAGGATTCTATGGCTACACCTTC	CASTATGFYGYTF
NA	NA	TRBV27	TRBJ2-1	TGTGCCAGCAGTTTATATAGCATCAATGAGCAGTTCTTC	CASSLYSINEQFF
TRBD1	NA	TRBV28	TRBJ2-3	TGTGCCAGCAGTTTAGGACAGGGATTCACAGATACGCAGTATTTT	CASSLGQGFTDTQYF
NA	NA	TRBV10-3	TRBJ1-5	TGTGCCATCAGTGAGTCGTCGTCAGTACAGCCCCAGCATTTT	CAISESSSVQPQHF
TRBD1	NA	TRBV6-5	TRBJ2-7	TGTGCCAGCAGTTACTCGAACAGGGGCTTCTACGAGCAGTACTTC	CASSYSNRGFYEQYF
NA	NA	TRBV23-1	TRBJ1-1	TGCGCCAGCAGTCAATCGGAGAGGGACACTGAAGCTTTCTTT	CASSQSERDTEAFF
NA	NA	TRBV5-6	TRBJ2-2	TGTGCCAGCAGCTCCAGGGGGGAAGGGGACACCGGGGAGCTGTTTTTT	CASSSRGEGDTGELFF
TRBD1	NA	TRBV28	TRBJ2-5	TGTGCCAGCAGTTTATCACAGGGGGCTGGAGAGACCCAGTACTTC	CASSLSQGAGETQYF
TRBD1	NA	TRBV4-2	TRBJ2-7	TGTGCCAGCAGCCATCCCGACGGGACAGTGAACTACGAGCAGTACTTC	CASSHPDGTVNYEQYF
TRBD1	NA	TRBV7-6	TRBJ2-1	TGTGCCAGCAGCTTAGCGCGACAGGGGAACAATGAGCAGTTCTTC	CASSLARQGNNEQFF
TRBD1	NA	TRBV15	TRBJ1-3	TGTGCCACCAGCAGAGATACAGGGGTTGGTGGAAACACCATATATTTT	CATSRDTGVGGNTIYF
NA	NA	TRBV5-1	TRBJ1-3	TGCGCCAGCAGCTTTCAGCCCGGAGGGGTCTCTGGAAACACCATATATTTT	CASSFQPGGVSGNTIYF
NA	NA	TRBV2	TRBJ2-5	TGTGCCAGCACAGGAGGTCTAGCGCGGCAGACCCAGTACTTC	CASTGGLARQTQYF
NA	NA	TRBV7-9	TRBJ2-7	TGTGCCAGCAGCTTCGGGGTAGGGGAGCAGTACTTC	CASSFGVGEQYF
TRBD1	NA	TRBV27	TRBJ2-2	TGTGCCAGCAGTTTAGCAGGGGGATCGAACACCGGGGAGCTGTTTTTT	CASSLAGGSNTGELFF
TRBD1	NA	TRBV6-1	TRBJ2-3	TGTGCCAGCAGCGACAGGGGGTGGACAGATACGCAGTATTTT	CASSDRGWTDTQYF
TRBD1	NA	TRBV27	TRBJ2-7	TGTGCCAGCAGCGCACCGGGACAGAGGTACGAGCAGTACTTC	CASSAPGQRYEQYF
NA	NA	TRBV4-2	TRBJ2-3	TGTGCCAGCAGCCATGATCATCTTCGACTAGATTGGGACACAGATACGCAGTATTTT	CASSHDHLRLDWDTDTQYF
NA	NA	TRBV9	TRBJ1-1	TGTGCCAGCAGCCCCACTGGGCAGGGCGGCACTGAAGCTTTCTTT	CASSPTGQGGTEAFF
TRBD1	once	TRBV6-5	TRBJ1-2	TGTGCCAGCAGTTTCCTCGGACAGGGTGCCTATGGCTACACCTTC	CASSFLGQGAYGYTF
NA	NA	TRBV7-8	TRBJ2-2	TGTGCCAGCAGCGCGGCCAGGGGAGTCACCGGGGAGCTGTTTTTT	CASSAARGVTGELFF
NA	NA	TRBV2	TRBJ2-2	TGTGCCAGCAAGGGTCCAGGGCGCACCGGGGAGCTGTTTTTT	CASKGPGRTGELFF
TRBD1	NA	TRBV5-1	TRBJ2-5	TGCGCCAGCAGCTTGGGGAAAGGGACAGCCGAGACCCAGTACTTC	CASSLGKGTAETQYF
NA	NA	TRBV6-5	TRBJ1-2	TGTGCCAGCAGAAGAGGGCTCAGCTATGGCTACACCTTC	CASRRGLSYGYTF
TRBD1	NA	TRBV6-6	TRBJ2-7	TGTGCCAGCAGTTCCGGGACAGGGTTTCCCTACGAGCAGTACTTC	CASSSGTGFPYEQYF
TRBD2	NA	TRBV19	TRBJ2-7	TGTGCCACCCATCAGAAGACTAGCGGTACCTACGAGCAGTACTTC	CATHQKTSGTYEQYF
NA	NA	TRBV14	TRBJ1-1	TGTGCCAGCAGCCGGGAAGGGGTCACTGAAGCTTTCTTT	CASSREGVTEAFF
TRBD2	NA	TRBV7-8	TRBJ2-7	TGTGCCAGCAGCGCGCGGGAGGGCCACTACGAGCAGTACTTC	CASSAREGHYEQYF
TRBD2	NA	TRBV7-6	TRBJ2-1	TGTGCCAGCAGCTCCGCCTGGCGACTAGCGGGTGCCAATGAGCAGTTCTTC	CASSSAWRLAGANEQFF
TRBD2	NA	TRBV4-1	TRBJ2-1	TGCGCCAGCAGCCACACGACTAGCGGGAACCTCAATGAGCAGTTCTTC	CASSHTTSGNLNEQFF
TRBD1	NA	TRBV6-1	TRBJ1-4	TGTGCCAGCAGTGAATTCCCCCCGGAATTGACAGGGCAGAATGAAAAACTGTTTTTT	CASSEFPPELTGQNEKLFF
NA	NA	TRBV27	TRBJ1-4	TGTGCCAGCAGGTCACAGGGATTAACTAATGAAAAACTGTTTTTT	CASRSQGLTNEKLFF
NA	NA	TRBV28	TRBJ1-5	TGTGCCAGCAGGACACAGGGCCCTAATCAGCCCCAGCATTTT	CASRTQGPNQPQHF
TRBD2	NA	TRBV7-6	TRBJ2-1	TGTGCCAGCAGCTCTTGGCGGGAGGTCAATGAGCAGTTCTTC	CASSSWREVNEQFF
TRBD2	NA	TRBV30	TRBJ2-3	TGTGCCTGGAGTGTACTAGCGGGAGTCGGGGATACGCAGTATTTT	CAWSVLAGVGDTQYF
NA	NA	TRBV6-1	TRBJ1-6	TGTGCCAGCAGTGGGACTCCGGGATATAATTCACCCCTCCACTTT	CASSGTPGYNSPLHF
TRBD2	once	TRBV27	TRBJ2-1	TGTGCCAGCCGAAGCGGGGGGGCGTACAATGAGCAGTTCTTC	CASRSGGAYNEQFF